These T cell receptor beta chains were read from a single sample in a study of regulatory T cells in long-lasting Graves disease. TCRdb fed the multiplex PCR reads into MiXCR, producing one record per CDR3 protein. Of a few hundred thousand distinct CDR3 sequences listed, approximately 15% are singletons. The data also belong to a second study, concerning T cells in Graves' hyperthyroidism and ophthalmopathy.

The material was peripheral blood mononuclear cells (PBMCs), obtained at new diagnosis, from a patient treated with antithyroid drugs. Source of these receptors: a man aged 35 to 55 with Graves disease. Each CDR3 is given with its conserved first and last residue.

V,J,CDR3
TRBV13,TRBJ2-1,CASSLVGGYYNEQFF
TRBV20-1,TRBJ1-2,CSATDRGYGYTF
TRBV2,TRBJ1-6,CASSPRTVVWHF
TRBV2,TRBJ1-4,CASRDSINTNEKLFF
TRBV6-1,TRBJ1-1,CASHIGQGALTEAFF
TRBV5-4,TRBJ2-5,CASSLFGVQETQYF
TRBV15,TRBJ2-5,CATSRDRQETQYF
TRBV24-1,TRBJ1-4,CATSDIGTGGEKLFF
TRBV5-1,TRBJ2-7,CASSLAASQGYEQYF
TRBV5-1,TRBJ2-2,CASSLVLGAAGELFF
TRBV6-5,TRBJ2-5,CASSYSFGGETQYF
TRBV11-2,TRBJ2-5,CASSLASREETQYF
TRBV29-1,TRBJ2-5,CSAGTGLKTQYF
TRBV11-2,TRBJ1-4,CASSLRQGLGEKLFF
TRBV20-1,TRBJ2-3,CSAMTSGGTDTQYF
TRBV7-9,TRBJ2-3,CSTLGAVRTDTQYF
TRBV27,TRBJ2-7,CASSFRQGAAYEQYF
TRBV18,TRBJ2-1,CASSLNLDRGRDEQFF
TRBV27,TRBJ2-3,CASSFERGHTDTQYF
TRBV12-3/TRBV12-4,TRBJ2-4,CASSFRAVEVQYF
TRBV6-5,TRBJ1-6,CASSYSTGDNSPLHF
TRBV3-1,TRBJ1-1,CASRTKGGNTEAFF
TRBV3-1,TRBJ2-1,CASARAGGQDEQFF
TRBV18,TRBJ1-5,CASSPQAAGSNQPQHF
TRBV28,TRBJ2-7,CASSLGGQGARYEQYF
TRBV2,TRBJ1-5,CASRDRVGQPQHF
TRBV28,TRBJ2-7,CASSDGGSSYEQYF
TRBV29-1,TRBJ2-1,CSVEENQLPGRYNEQFF
TRBV20-1,TRBJ1-5,CSASGGVRVDQPQHF
TRBV11-1,TRBJ2-7,CASSGLSYEQYF
TRBV20-1,TRBJ2-5,CSARFRALETQYF
TRBV6-1,TRBJ2-5,CASRLFSSAPETQYF
TRBV4-3,TRBJ2-5,CASSIRARGETQYF
TRBV7-6,TRBJ2-3,CASSLESGGAYTDTQYF
TRBV27,TRBJ2-3,CATETVTREDTQYF
TRBV19,TRBJ1-1,CASSTPQGARAAFF
TRBV28,TRBJ1-5,CASSFEAGALDQPQHF
TRBV2,TRBJ1-6,CASSDRGWNSPLHF
TRBV18,TRBJ1-5,CASSTDDATQHF
TRBV6-1,TRBJ1-6,CASTDGTGRYSPLHF
TRBV3-1,TRBJ1-4,CASRAAGTGNEKLFF
TRBV6-2/TRBV6-3,TRBJ2-2,CASSYDRWGVDTGELFF
TRBV4-2,TRBJ1-1,CASSQNRGGAYTEAFF
TRBV7-8,TRBJ2-5,CASSLAVRQVQETQYF
TRBV6-2/TRBV6-3,TRBJ2-1,CASSYVSFAAEQFF
TRBV28,TRBJ1-5,CASSLFGTGRAQPQHF
TRBV2,TRBJ2-5,CASSLYQETQYF
TRBV6-2/TRBV6-3,TRBJ1-5,CASSFGRGGNQPQHF
TRBV7-2,TRBJ2-2,CASSLRGGVNTGELFF
TRBV20-1,TRBJ2-7,CSASSAGGWEQYF
TRBV28,TRBJ1-4,CASSLRQEVEKLFF
TRBV7-2,TRBJ2-7,CASSATRYEQYF
TRBV7-8,TRBJ1-3,CASSLDRIPRGATGNTIYF
TRBV7-9,TRBJ2-2,CASSLIGANTGGLFF